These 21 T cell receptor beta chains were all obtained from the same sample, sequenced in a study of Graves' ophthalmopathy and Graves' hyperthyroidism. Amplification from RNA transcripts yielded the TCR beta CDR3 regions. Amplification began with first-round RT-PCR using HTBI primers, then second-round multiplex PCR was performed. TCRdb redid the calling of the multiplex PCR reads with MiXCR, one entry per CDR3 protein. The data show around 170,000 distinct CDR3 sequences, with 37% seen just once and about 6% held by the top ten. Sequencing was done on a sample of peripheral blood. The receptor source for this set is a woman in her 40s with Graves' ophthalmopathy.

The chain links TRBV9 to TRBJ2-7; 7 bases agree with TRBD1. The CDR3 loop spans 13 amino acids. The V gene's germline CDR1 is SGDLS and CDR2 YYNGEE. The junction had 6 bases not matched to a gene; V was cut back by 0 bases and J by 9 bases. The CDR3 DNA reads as TGTGCCAGCAGCGTAGGTTCACGGGACAGGCAGTACTTC. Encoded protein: CASSVGSRDRQYF.

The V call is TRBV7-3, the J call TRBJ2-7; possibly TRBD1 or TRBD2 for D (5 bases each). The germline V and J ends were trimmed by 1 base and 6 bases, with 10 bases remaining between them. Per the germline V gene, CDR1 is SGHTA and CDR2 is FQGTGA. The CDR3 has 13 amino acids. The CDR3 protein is CASSLNGGGEQYF. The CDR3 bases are TGTGCCAGCAGCTTAAATGGGGGTGGCGAGCAGTACTTC.

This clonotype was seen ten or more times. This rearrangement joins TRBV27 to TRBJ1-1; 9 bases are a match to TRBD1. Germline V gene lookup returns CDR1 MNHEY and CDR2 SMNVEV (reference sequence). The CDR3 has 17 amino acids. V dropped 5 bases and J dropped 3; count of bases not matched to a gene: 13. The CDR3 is CASSPPLTGGADTEAFF. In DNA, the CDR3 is TGTGCCAGCAGTCCGCCTCTGACAGGGGGGGCGGACACTGAAGCTTTCTTT.

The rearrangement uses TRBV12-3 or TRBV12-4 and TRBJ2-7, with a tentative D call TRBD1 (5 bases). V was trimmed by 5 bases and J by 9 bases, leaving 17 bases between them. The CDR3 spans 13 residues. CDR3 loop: CASSLQGPLGQYF. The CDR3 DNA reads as TGTGCCAGCAGTCTTCAGGGCCCTCTAGGGCAGTACTTC.

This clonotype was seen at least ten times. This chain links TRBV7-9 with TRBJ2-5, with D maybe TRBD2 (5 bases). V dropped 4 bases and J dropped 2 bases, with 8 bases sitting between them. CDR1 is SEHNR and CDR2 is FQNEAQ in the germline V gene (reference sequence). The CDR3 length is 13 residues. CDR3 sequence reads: CASSWTAQETQYF. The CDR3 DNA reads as TGTGCCAGCAGCTGGACTGCTCAAGAGACCCAGTACTTC.

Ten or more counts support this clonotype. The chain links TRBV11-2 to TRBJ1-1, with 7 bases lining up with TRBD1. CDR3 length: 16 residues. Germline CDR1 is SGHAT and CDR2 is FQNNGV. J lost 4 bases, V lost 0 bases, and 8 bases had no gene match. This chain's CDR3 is CASSLDPGGMTTEAFF. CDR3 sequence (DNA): TGTGCCAGCAGCTTAGATCCAGGGGGGATGACCACTGAAGCTTTCTTT.

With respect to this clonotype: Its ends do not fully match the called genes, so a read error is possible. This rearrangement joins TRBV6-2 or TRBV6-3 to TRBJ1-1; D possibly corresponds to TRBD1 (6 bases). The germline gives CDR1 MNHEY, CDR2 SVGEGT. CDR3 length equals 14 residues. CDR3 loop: CASSPHRVNAEAFF. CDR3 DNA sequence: TGTGCCAGCAGTCCCCACAGGGTGAACGCTGAAGCTTTCTTT.

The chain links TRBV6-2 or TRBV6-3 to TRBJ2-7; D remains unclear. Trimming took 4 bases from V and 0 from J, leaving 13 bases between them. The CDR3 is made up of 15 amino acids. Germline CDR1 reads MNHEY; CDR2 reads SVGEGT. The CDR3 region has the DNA TGTGCCAGCAGTTCCCGAAAGACAAACTCCTACGAGCAGTACTTC. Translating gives CASSSRKTNSYEQYF.

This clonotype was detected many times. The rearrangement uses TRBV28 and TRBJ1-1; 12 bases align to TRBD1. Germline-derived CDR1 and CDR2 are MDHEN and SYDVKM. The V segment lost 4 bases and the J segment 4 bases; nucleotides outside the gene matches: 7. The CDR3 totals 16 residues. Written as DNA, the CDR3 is TGTGCCAGCAGTTCGCCGGGACAGGGGGCGGCCACTGAAGCTTTCTTT. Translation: CASSSPGQGAATEAFF.

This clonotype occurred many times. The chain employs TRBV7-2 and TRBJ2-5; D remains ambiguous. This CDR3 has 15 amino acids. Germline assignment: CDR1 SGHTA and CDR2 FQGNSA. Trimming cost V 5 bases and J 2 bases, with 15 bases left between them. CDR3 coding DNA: TGTGCCAGCAGCCCTCTACCGGGTTGGCAAGAGACCCAGTACTTC. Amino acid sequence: CASSPLPGWQETQYF.

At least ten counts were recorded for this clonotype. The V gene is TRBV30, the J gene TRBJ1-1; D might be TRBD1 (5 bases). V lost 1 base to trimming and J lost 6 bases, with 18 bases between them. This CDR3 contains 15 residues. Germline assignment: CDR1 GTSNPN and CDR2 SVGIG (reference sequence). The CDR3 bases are TGTGCCTGGAGTGGAAAATACAGGAGGAGGGCTGAAGCTTTCTTT. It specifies CAWSGKYRRRAEAFF.

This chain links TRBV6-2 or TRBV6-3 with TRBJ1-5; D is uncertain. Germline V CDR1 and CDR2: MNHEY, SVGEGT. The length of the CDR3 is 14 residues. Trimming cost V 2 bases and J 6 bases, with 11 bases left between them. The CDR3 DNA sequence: TGTGCCAGCAGTTACGCCGGGCTGGCTCAGCCCCAGCATTTT. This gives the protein CASSYAGLAQPQHF.

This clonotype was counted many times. The CDR3, as DNA: TGTGCCAGCAGCTTAGCCGGGACAGGGCCCTACGAGCAGTACTTC. It encodes CASSLAGTGPYEQYF. V is TRBV7-9 and J is TRBJ2-7; 9 bases line up with TRBD1. The germline gives CDR1 SEHNR, CDR2 FQNEAQ (reference sequence). After removal of 0 bases from V and 2 bases from J, the junction contained 2 bases not matched to a gene. The CDR3 has 15 residues.

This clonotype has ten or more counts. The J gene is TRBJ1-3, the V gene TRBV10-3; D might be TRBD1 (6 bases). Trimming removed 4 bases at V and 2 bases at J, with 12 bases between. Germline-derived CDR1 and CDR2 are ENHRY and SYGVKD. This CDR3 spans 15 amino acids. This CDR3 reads CAISALGATGNTIYF. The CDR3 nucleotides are TGTGCCATCAGTGCCCTGGGGGCCACTGGAAACACCATATATTTT.

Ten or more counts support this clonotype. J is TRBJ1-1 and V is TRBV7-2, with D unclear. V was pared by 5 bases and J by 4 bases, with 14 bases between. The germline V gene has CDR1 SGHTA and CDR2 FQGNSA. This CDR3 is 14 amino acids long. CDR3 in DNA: TGTGCCAGCAGCCTTCCCACTTGGAGCACTGAAGCTTTCTTT. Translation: CASSLPTWSTEAFF.

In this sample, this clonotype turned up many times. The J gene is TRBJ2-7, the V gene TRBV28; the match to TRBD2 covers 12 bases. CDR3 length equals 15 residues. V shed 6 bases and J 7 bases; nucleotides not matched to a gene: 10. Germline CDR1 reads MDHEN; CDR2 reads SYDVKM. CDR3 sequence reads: CASRSRLAGVGEQYF. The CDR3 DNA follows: TGTGCCAGCAGATCACGACTAGCGGGAGTCGGTGAGCAGTACTTC.

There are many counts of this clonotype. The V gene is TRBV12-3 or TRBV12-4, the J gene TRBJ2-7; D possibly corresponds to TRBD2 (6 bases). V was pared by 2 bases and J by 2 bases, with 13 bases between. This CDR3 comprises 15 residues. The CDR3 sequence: CASSLRGGATYEQYF. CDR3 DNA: TGTGCCAGCAGTTTAAGGGGCGGGGCTACCTACGAGCAGTACTTC.

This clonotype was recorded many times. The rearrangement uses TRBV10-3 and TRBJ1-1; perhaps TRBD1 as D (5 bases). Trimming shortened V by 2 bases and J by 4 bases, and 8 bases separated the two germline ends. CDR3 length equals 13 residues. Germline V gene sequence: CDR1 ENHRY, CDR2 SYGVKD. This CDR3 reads CAISEPGTTEAFF. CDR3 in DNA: TGTGCCATCAGTGAGCCAGGGACCACTGAAGCTTTCTTT.

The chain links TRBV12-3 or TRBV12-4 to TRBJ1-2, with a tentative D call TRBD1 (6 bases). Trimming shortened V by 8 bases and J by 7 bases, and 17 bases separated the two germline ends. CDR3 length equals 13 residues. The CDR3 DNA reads TGTGCCAGCGGCGACAGGATCTCGTCTGGCTACACCTTC. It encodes CASGDRISSGYTF.

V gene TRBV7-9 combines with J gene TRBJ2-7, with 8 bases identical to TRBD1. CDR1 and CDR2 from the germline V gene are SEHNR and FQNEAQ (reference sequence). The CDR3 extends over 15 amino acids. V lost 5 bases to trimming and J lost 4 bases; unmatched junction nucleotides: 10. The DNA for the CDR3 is TGTGCCAGCAGCCGTGGACAGGGAGGACTGTACGAGCAGTACTTC. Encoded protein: CASSRGQGGLYEQYF.

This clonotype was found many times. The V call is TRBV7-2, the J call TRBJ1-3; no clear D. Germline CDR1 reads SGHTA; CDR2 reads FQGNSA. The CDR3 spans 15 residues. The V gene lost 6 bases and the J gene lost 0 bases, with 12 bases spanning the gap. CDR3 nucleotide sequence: TGTGCCAGCAGTCCCGACGCCAGCTCTGGAAACACCATATATTTT. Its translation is CASSPDASSGNTIYF.